A selection of T cell receptor beta chains follows, all from one sample in a study of blood T cells in healthy people across ages. TCRdb passed the 5' RACE reads through MiXCR, listing each CDR3 protein once. Here the sample spans 650,000 to 800,000 distinct CDR3 sequences, 52% being singletons. Sequences were obtained from blood. Receptors originate from a woman of 80 years or more in good health. Each CDR3 is given with its conserved first and last residue. D genes are given only for firm matches. Size tells how often a clone was seen (once, few, many) or the class of an expanded clone, and some rows leave it out.

j_call d_call clone_size v_call cdr3_aa cdr3_nt
TRBJ1-3 NA NA TRBV4-1 CASSLNDRGNTIYF TGCGCCAGCAGCCTCAATGACCGTGGAAACACCATATATTTT
TRBJ2-1 NA NA TRBV12-3/TRBV12-4 CALRLDSLGNEQFF TGTGCCCTCAGGTTAGACTCCCTGGGGAATGAGCAGTTCTTC
TRBJ2-1 NA NA TRBV6-5 CASSLVPEQGGEHNEQFF TGTGCCAGCAGTTTGGTCCCGGAACAGGGAGGGGAACACAATGAGCAGTTCTTC
TRBJ2-1 NA NA TRBV6-2/TRBV6-3 CASTPSWGNEQFF TGTGCCAGCACGCCGAGCTGGGGAAATGAGCAGTTCTTC
TRBJ2-1 NA NA TRBV3-1 CASNPSRNYNEQFF TGTGCCAGCAACCCGAGTAGAAACTACAATGAGCAGTTCTTC
TRBJ2-2 TRBD2 NA TRBV27 CASRPGGVGELFF TGTGCCAGCAGACCGGGAGGCGTAGGGGAGCTGTTTTTT
TRBJ2-4 TRBD2 NA TRBV5-1 CASSPERERGDIQYF TGCGCCAGCAGCCCAGAGCGGGAGCGGGGGGACATTCAGTACTTC
TRBJ2-1 NA many TRBV20-1 CSARAGSSYNEQFF TGCAGTGCTAGGGCGGGAAGCTCCTACAATGAGCAGTTCTTC
TRBJ1-1 NA NA TRBV5-1 CASSYRGGRTNTEAFF TGCGCCAGCAGCTATAGGGGAGGTCGCACGAACACTGAAGCTTTCTTT
TRBJ2-3 TRBD1 NA TRBV14 CASSRGGQGPKRYTDTQYF TGTGCCAGCAGCCGGGGAGGACAGGGACCCAAACGCTACACAGATACGCAGTATTTT
TRBJ2-6 NA few TRBV4-1 CASSQDGRGSGANVLTF TGCGCCAGCAGCCAAGACGGCCGAGGCTCTGGGGCCAACGTCCTGACTTTC
TRBJ1-6 NA NA TRBV7-2 CASSLGAGNSPLHF TGTGCCAGCAGCTTAGGGGCAGGTAATTCACCCCTCCACTTT
TRBJ2-7 TRBD2 NA TRBV20-1 CSASGGKPFSYEQYF TGCAGTGCTAGCGGGGGGAAGCCTTTCTCCTACGAGCAGTACTTC
TRBJ1-1 TRBD1 many TRBV29-1 CSSRQGNTEAFF TGCAGCTCCAGACAGGGGAACACTGAAGCTTTCTTT
TRBJ1-6 TRBD1 NA TRBV6-5 CVSSYRGRKYNSPLHF TGTGTCAGCAGTTACAGGGGGCGCAAATATAATTCACCCCTCCACTTT
TRBJ2-3 NA many TRBV19 CASSTGPNTDTQYF TGTGCCAGTAGTACCGGGCCAAACACAGATACGCAGTATTTT
TRBJ2-3 TRBD1 many TRBV20-1 CSARQGAGGSDTQYF TGCAGTGCTAGACAGGGGGCGGGTGGGTCAGATACGCAGTATTTT
TRBJ2-3 TRBD1 many TRBV4-1 CASSQGFGQGVTDTQYF TGCGCCAGCAGCCAAGGATTCGGACAGGGCGTCACAGATACGCAGTATTTT
TRBJ1-6 NA few TRBV12-3/TRBV12-4 CASSLGRLSPLHF TGTGCCAGCAGTTTAGGGCGTTTGTCACCCCTCCACTTT
TRBJ2-5 NA NA TRBV29-1 CSVAVTGQETQYF TGCAGCGTTGCGGTGACAGGTCAAGAGACCCAGTACTTC
TRBJ2-7 NA few TRBV27 CASSLSEPPYEQYF TGTGCCAGCAGTTTGTCTGAGCCACCCTACGAGCAGTACTTC
TRBJ2-4 NA many TRBV20-1 CSARDEIDIQYF TGCAGTGCTAGAGATGAAATCGACATTCAGTACTTC
TRBJ2-5 TRBD1 many TRBV9 CASSKTGRQETQYF TGTGCCAGCAGCAAGACAGGGCGGCAAGAGACCCAGTACTTC
TRBJ2-1 NA NA TRBV12-3/TRBV12-4 CASSFSGRGSGEQFF TGTGCCAGCAGTTTTAGTGGACGGGGGTCGGGTGAGCAGTTCTTC
TRBJ1-2 NA once TRBV15 CATSRARGGNYGYTF TGTGCCACCAGCAGAGCGAGAGGCGGGAACTATGGCTACACCTTC
TRBJ2-1 NA NA TRBV5-1 CASSLVVGEDNEQFF TGCGCCAGCAGCTTGGTGGTGGGAGAGGACAATGAGCAGTTCTTC
TRBJ1-5 NA few TRBV28 CASSFHRVGQPQHF TGTGCCAGCAGTTTCCACAGGGTTGGTCAGCCCCAGCATTTT